This T cell receptor beta chain was documented in a study of blood T cells in healthy people across ages. Study in general: Capture via template switching afforded approximately one barcoded beta molecule per two T cells.

Germline-derived CDR1 and CDR2 are MDHEN and SYDVKM. CDR3 length equals 15 residues. The V gene lost 6 bases and the J gene lost 2 bases, with 16 bases spanning the gap. In this sample, this clonotype turned up a few times. Then a second PCR, running roughly 7 to 11 cycles, was carried out with a sample-barcoded 5' primer and a J-beta primer mix. Any given sample supplied a minimum of 2.5 million CDR3-containing paired-end reads. A single record per CDR3 protein comes from TCRdb applying MiXCR to the 5' RACE reads. Of 920,000 or so distinct CDR3 sequences listed, 40% to 55% are singletons. This clonotype was obtained from a woman aged 55-75 years in good health. The chain links TRBV28 to TRBJ1-2; D unclear. The sequencing sample was made of blood. CDR3 bases: TGTGCCAGCAGCCCCCCAGTGGGCAGCAACTATGGCTACACCTTC. This gives the protein CASSPPVGSNYGYTF.